This is a list of T cell receptor beta chains from one sample in a study of blood T cell repertoires in COVID-19. Generated by immunoSEQ multiplex PCR, the TCRdb table keeps only in-frame clones and is missing some. The data contain about 120,000 clones, about 86% of them singletons. The sample consisted of peripheral blood. These receptors all stem from a woman aged 50 to 60 with active or convalescent COVID-19. Each CDR3 is given with its conserved first and last residue. Each record gives: J gene, V gene, CDR3 protein.

j_gene: TRBJ2-7
v_gene: TRBV29-1
CDR3aa: CSVGETGRYSYEQYF

j_gene: TRBJ2-2
v_gene: TRBV10-3
CDR3aa: CAIRRTGEAGELFF

j_gene: TRBJ1-1
v_gene: TRBV10-3
CDR3aa: CAITKGTGMNTEAFF

j_gene: TRBJ2-7
v_gene: TRBV28
CDR3aa: CASSFLPGLAGVGEQYF

j_gene: TRBJ2-3
v_gene: TRBV6-5
CDR3aa: CASRRGDTQYF

j_gene: TRBJ2-7
v_gene: TRBV5-1
CDR3aa: CASKGEYEQYF

j_gene: TRBJ2-2
v_gene: TRBV28
CDR3aa: CASGSGARGELFF

j_gene: TRBJ1-1
v_gene: TRBV5-5
CDR3aa: CASSSDSWTEAFF

j_gene: TRBJ2-1
v_gene: TRBV7-2
CDR3aa: CASSFLGLINEQFF

j_gene: TRBJ1-5
v_gene: TRBV28
CDR3aa: CASSAIRGNQPQHF

j_gene: TRBJ1-4
v_gene: TRBV28
CDR3aa: CAILNELFF

j_gene: TRBJ2-7
v_gene: TRBV7-2
CDR3aa: CASSIGTRSYEQYF

j_gene: TRBJ2-4
v_gene: TRBV2
CDR3aa: CASTRGEGRIQYF

j_gene: TRBJ2-7
v_gene: TRBV19
CDR3aa: CASSIAGRDTLSYEQYF

j_gene: TRBJ2-7
v_gene: TRBV2
CDR3aa: CASSDRDRGGEQYF

j_gene: TRBJ2-7
v_gene: TRBV19
CDR3aa: CASSIEDSPEQYF

j_gene: TRBJ2-2
v_gene: TRBV5-1
CDR3aa: CASSPLTGIDTGELFF

j_gene: TRBJ1-5
v_gene: TRBV5-1
CDR3aa: CASSLGDRSNQPQHF

j_gene: TRBJ2-2
v_gene: TRBV9
CDR3aa: CASSVDYRAAGELFF

j_gene: TRBJ2-3
v_gene: TRBV7-9
CDR3aa: CASSLPVLTDTQYF

j_gene: TRBJ1-6
v_gene: TRBV6-5
CDR3aa: CASSRTRRGSPLHF

j_gene: TRBJ2-3
v_gene: TRBV3-1/TRBV3-2
CDR3aa: CASSPRLQGATDTQYF

j_gene: TRBJ1-2
v_gene: TRBV7-9
CDR3aa: CASSLAGGIYGYTF

j_gene: TRBJ2-2
v_gene: TRBV1
CDR3aa: CTSSQEPPTRDSNTGELFF

j_gene: TRBJ1-1
v_gene: TRBV11-2
CDR3aa: CASSTRTGDTEAFF

j_gene: TRBJ1-2
v_gene: TRBV9
CDR3aa: CASSVGVTFYGYTF

j_gene: TRBJ1-2
v_gene: TRBV18
CDR3aa: CASSPQGLWSYTF

j_gene: TRBJ1-1
v_gene: TRBV7-9
CDR3aa: CASSFNPYTEAFF

j_gene: TRBJ2-5
v_gene: TRBV7-9
CDR3aa: CASRTRGAQYF

j_gene: TRBJ2-1
v_gene: TRBV30
CDR3aa: CAWSHSGSNEQFF

j_gene: TRBJ1-1
v_gene: TRBV27
CDR3aa: CASSARTGGGITEAFF

j_gene: TRBJ1-1
v_gene: TRBV19
CDR3aa: CASTTGGTMNTEAFF

j_gene: TRBJ2-3
v_gene: TRBV7-2
CDR3aa: CASSFLSGSGTDTQYF

j_gene: TRBJ2-1
v_gene: TRBV7-2
CDR3aa: CASSQRLYNEQFF

j_gene: TRBJ1-1
v_gene: TRBV5-1
CDR3aa: CASSPDRGRTEAFF

j_gene: TRBJ1-1
v_gene: TRBV7-9
CDR3aa: CASSSSFGEGDTEAFF

j_gene: TRBJ1-3
v_gene: TRBV13
CDR3aa: CASSRQVTPGNTIYF

j_gene: TRBJ1-5
v_gene: TRBV11-2
CDR3aa: CASSLDSQGNNQPQHF

j_gene: TRBJ2-7
v_gene: TRBV28
CDR3aa: CASSQIYEQYF

j_gene: TRBJ2-7
v_gene: TRBV9
CDR3aa: CASSAGTPYEQYF

j_gene: TRBJ2-3
v_gene: TRBV10-3
CDR3aa: CAISDGARGNTQYF

j_gene: TRBJ1-4
v_gene: TRBV10-3
CDR3aa: CAISTPEQGDEKLFF